The rows below give T cell receptor beta chains drawn from one sample of a study of blood T cell repertoires in COVID-19. Method: immunoSEQ multiplex PCR; TCRdb's copy keeps in-frame clones and lacks some. The data show under 200,000 clones, around four fifths seen once. Sequenced input: PBMCs or T cells enriched from blood (not recorded which). Every receptor here comes from an older woman who had recovered from COVID-19. CDR3s include the opening cysteine and the closing phenylalanine or tryptophan. The order of the fields is V gene, J gene, clone size, D gene, CDR3 protein, CDR3 DNA. A D gene is named only where the DNA matches it firmly. Only some rows state a clone size, as once, few, many or a class for expanded clones.

TRBV7-9	TRBJ1-2	few	TRBD1	CASRRDRGPFGYTF	TGTGCCAGCAGACGGGACAGGGGGCCTTTTGGCTACACCTTC
TRBV13	TRBJ2-1	-	TRBD2	CASSLPGTSFNEQFF	TGTGCCAGCAGCTTACCTGGGACTAGCTTCAATGAGCAGTTCTTC
TRBV3-1/TRBV3-2	TRBJ1-2	-	-	CASSQSTTVNYGYTF	TGTGCCAGCAGCCAATCAACGACAGTGAACTATGGCTACACCTTC
TRBV5-1	TRBJ2-3	few	-	CASSLGASTDTQYF	TGCGCCAGCAGCTTGGGAGCAAGCACAGATACGCAGTATTTT
TRBV10-3	TRBJ2-2	-	TRBD1	CARDRGQGTGELFF	TGTGCCAGGGACAGGGGGCAAGGAACCGGGGAGCTGTTTTTT
TRBV18	TRBJ1-5	once	TRBD1	CASSPTGESQPQHF	TGTGCCAGCTCACCTACAGGGGAGTCTCAGCCCCAGCATTTT
TRBV28	TRBJ2-1	-	TRBD1	CASARNLGGQGNNEQFF	TGTGCCAGCGCCCGAAATCTAGGCGGACAGGGAAACAATGAGCAGTTCTTC
TRBV27	TRBJ1-2	-	-	CASRTHLYTAGGGYTF	TGTGCCAGCCGTACCCACCTCTACACGGCGGGTGGTGGCTACACCTTC
TRBV6-5	TRBJ1-2	-	-	CASSYGRGLGYTF	TGTGCCAGCAGTTACGGCAGAGGCCTTGGCTACACCTTC
TRBV18	TRBJ1-6	once	-	CASSPGEGNLSPLHF	TGTGCCAGCTCACCAGGGGAGGGGAATCTGTCACCCCTCCACTTT
TRBV5-4	TRBJ2-6	-	TRBD1	CASSSQGSGANVLTF	TGTGCCAGCAGCTCACAGGGGTCTGGGGCCAACGTCCTGACTTTC
TRBV19	TRBJ1-3	once	TRBD1	CASNQGGYGNTIYF	TGTGCCTCAAACCAAGGGGGCTACGGAAACACCATATATTTT
TRBV21-1	TRBJ1-2	-	-	CASLQGNYGYTF	TGTGCCAGCCTTCAGGGAAACTATGGCTACACCTTC
TRBV29-1	TRBJ1-2	-	TRBD1	CSVLGQAYGYTF	TGCAGCGTCCTTGGACAGGCTTATGGCTACACCTTC
TRBV30	TRBJ1-2	-	TRBD1	CAWSRDSQPQSGYTF	TGTGCCTGGAGCCGGGACAGCCAGCCACAAAGCGGCTACACCTTC
TRBV5-1	TRBJ2-7	-	-	CASSLEFTYEQYF	TGCGCCAGCAGCTTGGAATTCACCTACGAGCAGTACTTC
TRBV29-1	TRBJ2-7	-	-	CSVRQPGYEQYF	TGCAGCGTCAGACAGCCAGGCTACGAGCAGTACTTC
TRBV28	TRBJ1-4	few	-	CASTTGGGYEKLFF	TGTGCCAGCACCACTGGGGGGGGATACGAAAAACTGTTTTTT
TRBV2	TRBJ1-6	-	-	CASLPTVINSPLHF	TGTGCCAGTCTCCCGACAGTCATCAATTCACCCCTCCACTTT
TRBV9	TRBJ2-7	few	TRBD2	CASTPEGAGGPLEQYF	TGTGCCAGCACCCCCGAGGGGGCGGGAGGGCCTCTCGAGCAGTACTTC
TRBV5-1	TRBJ1-1	once	TRBD1	CASSEGQGGNTEAFF	TGCGCCAGCAGCGAGGGACAGGGGGGGAACACTGAAGCTTTCTTT
TRBV4-1	TRBJ2-4	-	-	CASSQDRGLGKNIQYF	TGCGCCAGCAGCCAAGATCGGGGTCTAGGCAAAAACATTCAGTACTTC
TRBV2	TRBJ1-1	many	TRBD1	CASSAGQGQAFF	TGTGCCAGCAGCGCTGGACAGGGGCAAGCTTTCTTT
TRBV19	TRBJ2-2	-	-	CASSILTGAPSTGELFF	TGTGCCAGTAGTATCTTGACGGGAGCCCCAAGCACCGGGGAGCTGTTTTTT
TRBV7-9	TRBJ2-7	-	TRBD2	CASSLGGRSYEQYF	TGTGCCAGCAGCTTGGGAGGGAGATCCTACGAGCAGTACTTC
TRBV4-1	TRBJ2-3	-	TRBD2	CASSQDRTSGWDTQYF	TGCGCCAGCAGCCAAGATCGGACTAGCGGTTGGGATACGCAGTATTTT
TRBV10-2	TRBJ2-2	-	TRBD2	CASSDAPGLAGVGELFF	TGCGCCAGCAGTGATGCACCGGGACTAGCGGGAGTCGGGGAGCTGTTTTTT
TRBV7-9	TRBJ1-2	-	TRBD1	CASRRQGRYGYTF	TGTGCCAGCAGACGACAGGGCCGCTATGGCTACACCTTC
TRBV27	TRBJ2-3	-	TRBD2	CASSLTSGAITDTQYF	TGTGCCAGCAGTCTCACTAGCGGGGCTATCACAGATACGCAGTATTTT
TRBV5-1	TRBJ1-4	-	TRBD1	CASSQTTGGDEKLFF	TGCGCCAGCAGCCAAACCACAGGGGGCGATGAAAAACTGTTTTTT
TRBV5-1	TRBJ2-5	-	-	CASSSDVGSGETQYF	TGCGCCAGCAGCTCTGATGTGGGGAGTGGAGAGACCCAGTACTTC
TRBV28	TRBJ2-3	-	-	CASSFLLSGTDTQYF	TGTGCCAGCAGTTTCCTACTTTCCGGGACAGATACGCAGTATTTT
TRBV10-3	TRBJ2-4	-	TRBD1	CAISEPDRSQNIQYF	TGTGCCATCAGTGAGCCGGACAGGAGCCAAAACATTCAGTACTTC
TRBV19	TRBJ2-2	-	TRBD1	CASSSYRGTGELFF	TGTGCCAGTAGTAGCTACAGGGGCACCGGGGAGCTGTTTTTT
TRBV5-4	TRBJ1-6	-	TRBD1	CASSLDGTGVSPLHF	TGTGCCAGCAGCTTAGATGGGACAGGGGTTTCACCCCTCCACTTT
TRBV25-1	TRBJ2-4	-	-	CASSARTGLAKNIQYF	TGTGCCAGCAGTGCCCGTACAGGGCTAGCCAAAAACATTCAGTACTTC
TRBV7-9	TRBJ1-4	-	-	CASSLFGQEKLFF	TGTGCCAGCAGCTTATTCGGACAGGAAAAACTGTTTTTT
TRBV10-2	TRBJ2-3	-	TRBD2	CASSESRGLAGEVDTQYF	TGCGCCAGCAGTGAGTCGAGGGGGCTAGCGGGGGAGGTAGATACGCAGTATTTT
TRBV2	TRBJ1-2	-	TRBD1	CASTPEGAGGGYTF	TGTGCCAGCACTCCCGAGGGGGCAGGGGGCGGCTACACCTTC